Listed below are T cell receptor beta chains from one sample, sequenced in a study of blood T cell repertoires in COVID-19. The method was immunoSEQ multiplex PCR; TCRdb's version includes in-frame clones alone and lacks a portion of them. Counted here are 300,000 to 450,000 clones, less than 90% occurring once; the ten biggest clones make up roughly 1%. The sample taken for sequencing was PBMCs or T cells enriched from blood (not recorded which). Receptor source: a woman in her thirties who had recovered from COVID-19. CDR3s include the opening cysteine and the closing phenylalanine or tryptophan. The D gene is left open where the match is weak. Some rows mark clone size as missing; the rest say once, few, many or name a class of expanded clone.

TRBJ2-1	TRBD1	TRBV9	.	CASSLGGTGLYNEQFF	TGTGCCAGCAGCCTAGGAGGGACAGGGCTCTACAATGAGCAGTTCTTC
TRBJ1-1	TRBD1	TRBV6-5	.	CASTQTGGSAEAFF	TGTGCCAGCACTCAGACAGGGGGTTCTGCTGAAGCTTTCTTT
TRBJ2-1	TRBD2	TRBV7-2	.	CASSRAGFTSGEQFF	TGTGCCAGCAGTCGCGCGGGGTTTACTAGCGGGGAGCAGTTCTTC
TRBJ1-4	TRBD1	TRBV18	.	CASSPGQGSNEKLFF	TGTGCCAGCTCACCAGGACAGGGATCGAATGAAAAACTGTTTTTT
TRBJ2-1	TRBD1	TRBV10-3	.	CASRDSSSYNEQFF	TGTGCCTCCCGGGACAGTAGCTCCTACAATGAGCAGTTCTTC
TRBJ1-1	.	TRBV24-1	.	CATSPGTNEMNTEAFF	TGTGCCACCAGTCCGGGAACGAACGAGATGAACACTGAAGCTTTCTTT
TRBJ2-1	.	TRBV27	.	CASRGRGSYNEQFF	TGTGCCAGTCGGGGGCGGGGGTCCTACAATGAGCAGTTCTTC
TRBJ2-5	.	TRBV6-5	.	CASRRSSVQETQYF	TGTGCCAGCAGGCGGTCGAGCGTCCAAGAGACCCAGTACTTC
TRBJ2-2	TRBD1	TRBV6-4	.	CASSDLGQGTGTGELFF	TGTGCCAGCAGTGACTTGGGACAGGGGACAGGCACCGGGGAGCTGTTTTTT
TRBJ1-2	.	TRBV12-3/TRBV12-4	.	CASSLTGRNGYTF	TGTGCCAGCAGTTTAACAGGGAGAAATGGCTACACCTTC
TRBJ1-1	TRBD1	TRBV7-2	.	CASSSPGQTREAFF	TGTGCCAGCAGCTCTCCGGGACAGACCCGCGAAGCTTTCTTT
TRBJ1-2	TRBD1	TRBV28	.	CASSGADRGPYYGYTF	TGTGCCAGCAGCGGGGCGGACAGGGGGCCCTACTATGGCTACACCTTC
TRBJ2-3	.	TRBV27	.	CASSLWGLTDTQYF	TGTGCCAGCAGTTTATGGGGACTCACAGATACGCAGTATTTT
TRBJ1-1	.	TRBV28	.	CASSTERLGGKVTEAFF	TGTGCCAGCAGTACGGAGAGGCTGGGGGGGAAGGTCACTGAAGCTTTCTTT
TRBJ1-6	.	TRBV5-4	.	CASSLNTLDSPLHF	TGTGCCAGCAGCCTGAATACTTTGGATTCACCCCTCCACTTT
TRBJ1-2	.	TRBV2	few	CASSEGRQVLGYTF	TGTGCCAGCAGTGAAGGGCGACAGGTATTGGGCTACACCTTC
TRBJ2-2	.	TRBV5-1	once	CASSLSLMAGELFF	TGCGCCAGCAGCTTGAGCTTAATGGCCGGGGAGCTGTTTTTT
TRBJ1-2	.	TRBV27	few	CASSLSQGRHGYTF	TGTGCCAGCAGTTTATCTCAGGGGCGGCATGGCTACACCTTC
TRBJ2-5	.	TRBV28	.	CASRGATLQSSAQYF	TGTGCCAGCAGGGGGGCGACCCTACAATCGTCGGCCCAGTACTTC
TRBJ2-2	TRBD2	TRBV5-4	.	CASSPMTSGGTTGELFF	TGTGCCAGCAGCCCAATGACTAGCGGGGGTACCACCGGGGAGCTGTTTTTT
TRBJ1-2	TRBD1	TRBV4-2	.	CASSQEQGASYGYTF	TGTGCCAGCAGCCAAGAACAGGGGGCTTCCTATGGCTACACCTTC
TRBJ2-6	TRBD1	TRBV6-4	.	CASSEGQGRTGANVLTF	TGTGCCAGCAGTGAGGGACAGGGGAGGACTGGGGCCAACGTCCTGACTTTC
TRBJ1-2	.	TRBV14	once	CASSLGGNYGYTF	TGTGCCAGCAGCCTCGGAGGGAACTATGGCTACACCTTC
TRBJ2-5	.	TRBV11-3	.	CASSSVPEETQYF	TGTGCCAGCAGCTCCGTCCCGGAGGAGACCCAGTACTTC
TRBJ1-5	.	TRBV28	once	CASSLVKGGSNQPQHF	TGTGCCAGCAGTTTAGTGAAGGGAGGCAGCAATCAGCCCCAGCATTTT
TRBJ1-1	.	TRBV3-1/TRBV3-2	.	CASSQESIMNTEAFF	TGTGCCAGCAGCCAAGAGAGTATCATGAACACTGAAGCTTTCTTT
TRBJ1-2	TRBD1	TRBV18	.	CASSQGQDYGYTF	TGTGCCAGCTCACAGGGACAGGACTATGGCTACACCTTC
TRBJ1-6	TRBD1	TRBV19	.	CASTPQGGGGYSPLHF	TGTGCCAGTACCCCACAGGGGGGCGGAGGTTACTCACCCCTCCACTTT
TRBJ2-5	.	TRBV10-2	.	CASKSGGETQYF	TGCGCCAGCAAAAGCGGTGGGGAGACCCAGTACTTC
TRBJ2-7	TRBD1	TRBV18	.	CASSSYRDRSYEQYF	TGTGCCAGCTCATCATACCGGGACAGGTCCTACGAGCAGTACTTC
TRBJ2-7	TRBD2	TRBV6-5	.	CASTTSREGHYEQYF	TGTGCCAGCACCACGTCTAGGGAGGGGCATTACGAGCAGTACTTC
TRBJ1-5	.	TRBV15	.	CATSRDKGNQPQHF	TGTGCCACCAGCAGGGACAAGGGTAATCAGCCCCAGCATTTT
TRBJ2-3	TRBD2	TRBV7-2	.	CASSFLAGGSTDTQYF	TGTGCCAGCAGCTTTCTAGCGGGGGGCAGCACAGATACGCAGTATTTT
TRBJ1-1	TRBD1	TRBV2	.	CASTRGQGRLRAFF	TGTGCCAGCACCCGCGGACAGGGGCGATTGCGGGCTTTCTTT
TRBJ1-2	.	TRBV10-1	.	CASSASNYGYTF	TGCGCCAGCAGTGCTTCCAACTATGGCTACACCTTC
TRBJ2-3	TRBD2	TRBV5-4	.	CASSQILAGGTDTQYF	TGTGCCAGCAGCCAGATTTTGGCGGGGGGCACAGATACGCAGTATTTT
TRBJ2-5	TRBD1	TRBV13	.	CASSPTGGDQETQYF	TGTGCCAGCAGCCCGACAGGGGGCGACCAAGAGACCCAGTACTTC